The TCR beta chain under discussion was sequenced for a study of Graves' ophthalmopathy and Graves' hyperthyroidism. General study points: Ophthalmopathy progression predictions by the model showed around 72% specificity and 70.59% sensitivity. Blood was where most expanded thyroid clonotypes above 0.001 frequency also turned up.

The authors enrolled newly diagnosed hyperthyroidism patients aged 18 to 65 with under 2 months' duration. Many counts were recorded for this clonotype. Its antigen remains unknown. CDR1 and CDR2 from the germline V gene are SGHVS and FQNEAQ. V was trimmed by 4 bases and J by 3 bases, leaving 9 bases between them. The CDR3 length is 13 residues. The authors amplified TCR beta CDR3 regions, and they did so from RNA transcripts for repertoire sequencing. An opening RT-PCR round employed HTBI primers and preceded a second-round multiplex PCR. Each CDR3 protein is one row after TCRdb ran MiXCR on the multiplex PCR reads. Here the sample spans over a million distinct CDR3 sequences, about 35% being singletons.

This sequence joins TRBV7-8 and TRBJ2-5, with D unresolved. Sequencing was carried out using peripheral blood or thyroid tissue (not recorded which). This sequence was found in an adult man with Graves' hyperthyroidism. Written as DNA, the CDR3 is TGTGCCAGCAGCTCGTGGGGAAAAGAGACCCAGTACTTC. Protein product: CASSSWGKETQYF.